What follows describes a single T cell receptor beta chain. This clone's antigen is unknown. Base qualities are missing; no much larger clone stands one base away. This record belongs to a study of blood T cell repertoires in COVID-19 (dated by TCRdb to about 2020). Concerning the study at large: Samples covering the acute and convalescent phases of COVID-19 were provided by collaborators in the United States, Italy and Spain. The material from the prospective study consisted of cDNA or gDNA derived from T cells, B-cell-depleted T cells, or PBMCs. Subjects who had been exposed to COVID-19, were actively infected with it, or had recovered from it provided the deeply sampled blood TCRbeta repertoires that made up the dataset. The repertoires were made available in a free public database intended to serve as a resource for research on the immune response to SARS-CoV-2. Samples were obtained from the ongoing ImmuneRACE study (first 160 participants) and from over 1,000 subjects provided by 6 global collaborators. Sample metadata almost always included a de-identified subject ID, COVID-19 status, age in years and sex. Where HLA class I and class II types were available, the types were taken from metadata supplied by the sample provider, not from assay-based typing.

The immunoSEQ Assay, a bias-controlled multiplex PCR, was used to amplify TCRbeta CDR3 regions from genomic DNA. From the authors' description of their analysis: Within the assay, amplification of reference gene primers was used to estimate how many nucleated cells each sample contained. To quantify the absolute abundance of each unique TCRbeta CDR3 rearrangement, sequence reads were collapsed and filtered. Productive Simpson clonality was computed per sample as the square root of Simpson's diversity index over productive rearrangements. As stored in TCRdb, this immuneACCESS dataset retains in-frame rearrangements with V and J assigned. A fraction of the clones does not appear; measured against another copy, unresolved V genes explain less than half of the discrepancy, and the remainder lacks a known reason. From that table come the V and J calls and clone size; the DNA was used to work out D and trimming. The sample table records around 190,000 clones; roughly 83% of these occur just once. 3.2% of the sample is held by the ten biggest clonotypes.

General study outcomes and caveats: The quantity of clinical and demographic metadata differed by source and by participant and was supplied without curation.

CDR1 and CDR2, looked up from the germline V gene, are SGHAT and FQNNGV. The CDR3 goes from the cysteine to the phenylalanine over 14 residues. The sequence is cut down to CDR3 DNA, 42 bases in frame from base 1. Deletion took 1 base off V and 7 bases off J, with a span of 11 bases between the germline ends. Participants in the prospective study were enrolled through a virtual design, were aged about 18 to 89 years, and lived in about 25 United States geographic areas. Cohort assignment in the prospective study relied on participant-reported clinical history from a screening survey and a study questionnaire. For ImmuneRACE Cohort 3, a participant was defined as recovered based on two consecutive negative NP/OP PCR tests, clearance by a healthcare professional, or resolution of symptoms. In the prospective study, whole blood, serum and a nasopharyngeal or oropharyngeal swab were collected from each participant by mobile phlebotomists. Over an approximately 2-month period, participants in the prospective study had the option of providing additional blood draws and questionnaires. Before DNA extraction, prospective study blood samples were shipped either frozen or at room temperature.

This receptor was identified in a woman in her thirties who had recovered from COVID-19. What was sequenced was PBMCs or T cells enriched from blood (not recorded which). The chain is made from TRBV11-2 and TRBJ2-1; perhaps TRBD1 is the D gene, with 5 bases matching. The CDR3 in this case is CASSLAQGRNEQFF. DNA sequence: TGTGCCAGCAGCTTAGCGCAGGGTAGAAATGAGCAGTTCTTC.